A selection of T cell receptor beta chains follows, all from one sample in a study of CD8+CD57+ T cells in acquired aplastic anemia. TCRdb processed the reads anew with MiXCR; each CDR3 protein has one entry. The data show roughly 150,000 distinct CDR3 sequences, more than 45% seen once. The sample comprised sorted CD4+, CD8+, or CD8+CD57+ T cells (not recorded which) from PBMCs. The source is a human donor with aplastic anemia. Each CDR3 is given with its conserved first and last residue.

v_call | cdr3_aa
TRBV20-1 | CSASTDTQYF
TRBV12-3/TRBV12-4 | CASSDRVNTEAFF
TRBV6-1 | CASSEWTAYEQYF
TRBV6-5 | CASSSGLADNTDTQYF
TRBV9 | CASSVEGGLAGYEQYF
TRBV10-3 | CASTTGDRHEQYF
TRBV5-1 | CASSLLDRDDTEAFF
TRBV6-5 | CASSYSPINQPQHF
TRBV19 | CASSIVGITGNTIYF
TRBV29-1 | CSVVNYPSTGYF
TRBV20-1 | CSARLGQGKPRYTF
TRBV10-3 | CAISGLAMRETQYF
TRBV4-3 | CASSSDTVYEKLLF
TRBV6-1 | CASSEGRNLNYGYTF
TRBV2 | CASSEWGRNQPQHF
TRBV18 | CASSPADRIGYTF
TRBV15 | CATSRDRGRPYEQYF
TRBV7-2 | CASSLPTGGGGEKLFF
TRBV9 | CASSTNNEQYF